Sequencing of this TCR beta chain was carried out in a study of vaccination and CD4 T cells after COVID-19. Study observations and caveats: Convalescent patients displayed spike mono-reactivity in 304 of 307 vaccine-specific clones.

This CDR3 contains 15 residues. Trimming cost V 3 bases and J 5 bases, with 20 bases left between them. The germline gives CDR1 DFQATT, CDR2 SNEGSKA (reference sequence). Stated treatment: 10-day PBMC culture with coronavirus spike peptide pools or control peptides (ViraFEST assay). ViraFEST relied on peptide pools to expand antigen-specific T cells; the TCRs were sequenced afterward. When roughly 10 days of culture had elapsed, CD4+ T cells were isolated by negative selection. Cultured CD4+ T-cell DNA underwent Oncomine TCR Beta short-read sequencing. Genomic DNA from cultured CD4+ T cells was extracted. TCRdb re-called the PCR reads through MiXCR, storing one row per CDR3 protein. The sample lists roughly 12,000 distinct CDR3 sequences; around 80% were seen once. Comment on this clonotype: As yet, its antigen is unknown.

Input material: CD4+ T cells from blood, cultured in vitro. This clonotype was obtained from a human donor who had recovered from COVID-19. The V gene is TRBV20-1, the J gene TRBJ2-7; D not certain. The CDR3 DNA reads as TGCAGTGCTAGTGACCCCAGTCGGGCCCCTGACGAGCAGTACTTC. Amino acids: CSASDPSRAPDEQYF.